What follows describes a single T cell receptor beta chain. The CDR3 loop spans 14 amino acids. CDR1 is MNHEY and CDR2 is SMNVEV in the germline V gene (reference sequence). V was clipped by 4 bases and J by 1 base, with 8 bases between them. The sample belongs to a study of blood T cell repertoires in COVID-19. Libraries were prepared by immunoSEQ multiplex PCR; TCRdb keeps only in-frame clonotypes and omits some of them. The table lists about 210,000 clones, approximately 85% of them singletons. The chain recombines TRBV27 with TRBJ1-3; D perhaps matches TRBD1 (5 bases). Sequences were obtained from peripheral blood. This TCR was sampled from a man aged 50 or older with COVID-19, enrolled during active disease. The CDR3 region is CASSSGLSGNTIYF. The CDR3 DNA is TGTGCCAGCAGTTCAGGGTTGTCTGGAAACACCATATATTTT.